The 10 T cell receptor beta chains listed next were all sequenced from one sample in a study of tumor-infiltrating lymphocytes in primary liver carcinoma. TCR beta cDNA was reverse-transcribed from roughly 520 ng of total RNA. The reaction used a constant-region primer and ProtoScript II reverse transcriptase. Three-round nested multiplex PCR performed with slightly modified ARM-PCR produced the TCR beta libraries. For around 9 cycles apiece, the opening two PCR rounds ran with TRBV1-TRBV30 forward primers and a C-beta reverse primer. TCRdb fed the multiplex PCR reads into MiXCR, producing one record per CDR3 protein. The data show 30,000 to 40,000 distinct CDR3 sequences, approximately 73% seen once. Total RNA and DNA came together from approximately 20-30 mg of bulk tissue without cell sorting. The specimen was liver tumor tissue from sampling region 4. Stated subset: tumor region T4, right-lateral pole. These receptors all come from a man between 40 and 49 years old with primary liver carcinoma and hepatitis B virus infection.

Of note for this clonotype: Here the CDR3 omits its conserved ending phenylalanine or tryptophan, so a read error is the likely source. V and J are TRBV9 and TRBJ1-1; D uncertain. The germline CDR1 and CDR2 sequences are SGDLS and YYNGEE. Trimming took off 4 bases at V and 6 bases at J, with 16 bases between the two ends. This CDR3 region has 14 residues. The CDR3, as DNA: TGTGCCAGCAGCCCGTCCGCCTTGGACGCTGAAGCTTTCTTA. Translation: CASSPSALDAEAFL.

There are a few counts of this clonotype. The genes are TRBV29-1 and TRBJ2-2; 8 positions agree with TRBD2. The V gene's germline CDR1 is SQVTM and CDR2 ANQGSEA. The CDR3 loop spans 15 amino acids. The CDR3 here is CNVGTSAANTGELFF. The DNA of the CDR3 is TGCAATGTTGGGACTAGTGCGGCGAACACCGGGGAGCTGTTTTTT.

On this clonotype: Its ends do not fully match the called genes, so a read error is possible. The chain is built from TRBV7-7 and TRBJ2-3; D not resolved. Germline V lookup: CDR1 SSHAT, CDR2 FNYEAQ (reference sequence). CDR3 size: 15 residues. This chain's CDR3 is CASSRGQERTDTQYF. CDR3 in DNA: TGTGCTAGCAGCCGAGGCCAGGAACGCACAGATACGCAGTATTTT.

This clonotype was found once. A read error may account for a junction end that differs from germline. The chain has TRBV28 and TRBJ2-6, with D perhaps matching TRBD1 (5 bases). Germline V gene data show CDR1 as MDHEN and CDR2 as SYDVKM. The CDR3 runs 15 residues. CDR3 loop: CASSLFGSGAHVLTF. CDR3 nucleotide sequence: TGTGCCAGCAGTTTATTTGGCTCTGGGGCCCACGTCCTGACTTTC.

With regard to this clonotype: Germline and junction disagree at one end, which may indicate a read error. The rearrangement links TRBV11-2 to TRBJ2-7, with a weak D call TRBD2 (5 bases). Germline V gene sequence: CDR1 SGHAT, CDR2 FQNNGV. The CDR3 consists of 16 residues. CDR3 DNA sequence: TGTGCCAGCAGCTTAGCCGTGGGCCCCTTTGACTACGAGCAATACTTC. This gives the protein CASSLAVGPFDYEQYF.

The chain has TRBV11-2 and TRBJ2-2; no clear D. The V gene's germline CDR1 is SGHAT and CDR2 FQNNGV. The CDR3 is 14 residues long. This chain's CDR3 is CVGSIDSDTGELFF. The CDR3 DNA reads as TGTGTCGGCAGCATAGACTCGGACACCGGGGAGCTGTTTTTT.

In regard to this clonotype: At one of its ends the junction is not consistent with the germline gene, which may arise from a read error. V is TRBV29-1 and J is TRBJ1-1; TRBD1 is a possible D gene (5 bases). The CDR3 sequence is 15 residues long. CDR1 and CDR2 from the germline V gene are SQVTM and ANQGSEA. The CDR3 sequence is CSVTEGWGMNTEAFF. The CDR3 bases are TGCAGCGTTACAGAGGGCTGGGGGATGAACACCGAAGCTTTCTTT.

A note on this clonotype: Sequence at one end of the junction differs from germline and may be a read error. The gene calls are TRBV5-4 and TRBJ1-5, with D unresolved. The CDR3 runs to 15 residues. CDR1 is SGHNT, CDR2 YYREEE, per germline (reference sequence). This CDR3 reads CVSSRDGYSNQPQHF. The CDR3 bases are TGTGTCAGCAGCCGCGACGGATATAGCAATCAGCCCCAACATTTT.

Concerning this clonotype: An end of the junction does not agree with germline; a read error may underlie this. This chain joins TRBV5-1 and TRBJ2-3; D is undetermined. The CDR3 covers 15 residues. Germline CDR1 and CDR2: SGHRS and YFSETQ. DNA for the CDR3: TGCGCCAGCAGCTTGGCCGGCGCCAGCACAGATAGGCAGTATTTT. Translating it yields CASSLAGASTDRQYF.

On this clonotype: The junction and the germline gene differ at one end; a read error may be behind it. This chain joins TRBV11-2 and TRBJ1-1; D possibly corresponds to TRBD1 (6 bases). The CDR3 is 14 amino acids. Germline V gives CDR1 SGHAT, CDR2 FQNNGV. CDR3 sequence reads: CASSTGTLKTEAFF. The CDR3 DNA follows: TGTGCCAGCAGCACCGGGACACTGAAGACTGAAGCTTTCTTT.